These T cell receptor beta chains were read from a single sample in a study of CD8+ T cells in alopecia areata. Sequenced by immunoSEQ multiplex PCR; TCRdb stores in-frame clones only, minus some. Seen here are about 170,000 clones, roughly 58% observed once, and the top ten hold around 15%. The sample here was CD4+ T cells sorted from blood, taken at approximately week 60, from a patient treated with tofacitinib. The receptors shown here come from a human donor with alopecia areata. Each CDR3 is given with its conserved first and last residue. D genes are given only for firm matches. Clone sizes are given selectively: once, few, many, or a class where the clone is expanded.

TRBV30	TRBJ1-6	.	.	TGTGCCTGGGGTGACCTCTATTCACCCCTCCACTTT	CAWGDLYSPLHF
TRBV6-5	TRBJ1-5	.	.	TGTGCCAGCAGTGGATCCAGGACTAGCAATCAGCCCCAGCATTTT	CASSGSRTSNQPQHF
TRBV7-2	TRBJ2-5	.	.	TGTGCCAGCAGCCCTCAAGAGACCCAGTACTTC	CASSPQETQYF
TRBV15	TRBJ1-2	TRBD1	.	TGTGCCACCACCAGGCAGGGGGATGGCTACACCTTC	CATTRQGDGYTF
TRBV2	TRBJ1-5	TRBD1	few	TGTGCCAGCAGTGAAAGCCCGGGACAGAACAATCAGCCCCAGCATTTT	CASSESPGQNNQPQHF
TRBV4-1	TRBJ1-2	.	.	TGCGCCAGCAGCCAAGGTCCACAGGGTCTAAAGGGTGGCTACACCTTC	CASSQGPQGLKGGYTF
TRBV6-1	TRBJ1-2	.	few	TGTGCCAGCAGTCCGGGATCCTACTATGGCTACACCTTC	CASSPGSYYGYTF
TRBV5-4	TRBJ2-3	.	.	TGTGCCAGCAGCTCCGCTCGGCCATCCGCCCCAGATACGCAGTATTTT	CASSSARPSAPDTQYF
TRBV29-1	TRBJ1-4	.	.	TGCAGCGTTGAATCGAGGGGGACGGAAAAACTGTTTTTT	CSVESRGTEKLFF
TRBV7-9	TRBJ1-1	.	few	TGTGCCAGCAGCTTCAACAGGGTGAACACTGAAGCTTTCTTT	CASSFNRVNTEAFF
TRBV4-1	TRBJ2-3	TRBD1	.	TGCGCCAGCAGCCACCCGGGACAGAGCACAGATACGCAGTATTTT	CASSHPGQSTDTQYF
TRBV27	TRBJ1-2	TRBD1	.	TGTGCCAGCAGTTTATTGTCCCCCAGGGGGCTCCACTATGGCTACACCTTC	CASSLLSPRGLHYGYTF
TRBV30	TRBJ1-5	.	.	TGTGCCTGGACCTCTGGGCATAATCAGCCCCAGCATTTT	CAWTSGHNQPQHF
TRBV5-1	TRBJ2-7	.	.	TGCGCCAGCAGCCCAATGGGGGGCGAGACCTACGAGCAGTACTTC	CASSPMGGETYEQYF
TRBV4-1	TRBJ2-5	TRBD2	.	TGCGCCAGCAGCCCTAGCGGGGGGGCGGGAGAGACCCAGTACTTC	CASSPSGGAGETQYF
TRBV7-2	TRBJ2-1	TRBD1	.	TGTGCCAGCAGCCTACAGGGGAATGAGCAGTTCTTC	CASSLQGNEQFF
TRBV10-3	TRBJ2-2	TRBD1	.	TGTGCCATCAGTGTAGAGGGGGCAGCGAACACCGGGGAGCTGTTTTTT	CAISVEGAANTGELFF
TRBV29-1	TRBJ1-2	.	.	TGCAGCGTTGGGCGACCGTTGGGGGGCTACACCTTC	CSVGRPLGGYTF
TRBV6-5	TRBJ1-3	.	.	TGTGCCAGCAGTTACGAAGGGGACTTCTCTGGAAACACCATATATTTT	CASSYEGDFSGNTIYF
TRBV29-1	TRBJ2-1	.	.	TGCAGCGTTGAACAGGGAACCTACAATGAGCAGTTCTTC	CSVEQGTYNEQFF
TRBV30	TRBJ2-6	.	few	TGTGCCTGGAAAGGGGACTCTGGGGCCAACGTCCTGACTTTC	CAWKGDSGANVLTF
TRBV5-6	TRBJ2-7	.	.	TGTGCCAGTAGCTTTCAGGGGACCTACGAGCAGTACTTC	CASSFQGTYEQYF
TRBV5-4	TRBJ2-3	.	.	TGTGCCAGCAGCTTGGAAAAGGGCTCAGATACGCAGTATTTT	CASSLEKGSDTQYF
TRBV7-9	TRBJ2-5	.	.	TGTGCCAGCAGCTTAGTAGGGAGGACAGGCCTCGTGAAGACCCAGTACTTC	CASSLVGRTGLVKTQYF
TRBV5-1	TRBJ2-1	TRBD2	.	TGCGCCAGCAGACAGATAGCGGGGGCCTACAATGAGCAGTTCTTC	CASRQIAGAYNEQFF
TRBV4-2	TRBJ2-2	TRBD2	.	TGTGCCAGCAGCCAAGCGGGGGGGCGACACACCGGGGAGCTGTTTTTT	CASSQAGGRHTGELFF
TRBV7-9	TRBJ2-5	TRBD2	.	TGTGCCAGCAGCTTAAAGGGACTAGCGGCGACCCAGTACTTC	CASSLKGLAATQYF
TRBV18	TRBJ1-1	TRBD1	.	TGTGCCAGCTCACCGGGGGACAGCTACACTGAAGCTTTCTTT	CASSPGDSYTEAFF
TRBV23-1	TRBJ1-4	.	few	TGCGCCAGCAGTCAATCGAGCAGGGGCTCCACCCGGAAACTGTTTTTT	CASSQSSRGSTRKLFF
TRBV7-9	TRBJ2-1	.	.	TGTGCCAGCAGCTTACTCACAGGACTATACAATGAGCAGTTCTTC	CASSLLTGLYNEQFF
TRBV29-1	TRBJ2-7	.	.	TGCAGCGTTGGTTACTGGTCGGGGACACTCTCCTACGAGCAGTACTTC	CSVGYWSGTLSYEQYF
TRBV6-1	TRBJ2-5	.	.	TGTGCCAGCAGTGAAGCAAGGGAGACCCAGTACTTC	CASSEARETQYF
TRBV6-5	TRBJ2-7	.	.	TGTGCCAGCAGTTACAGAGGGACCTACGAGCAGTACTTC	CASSYRGTYEQYF
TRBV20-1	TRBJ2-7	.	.	TGCAGTGCTAGAGGACTAGTCGAGCAGTACTTC	CSARGLVEQYF